These 5 T cell receptor beta chains originate from one sample sequenced in a study of PD-L1 blockade in urothelial cancer. Assay: immunoSEQ multiplex PCR; the TCRdb copy retains only in-frame clones and omits some. The sample shows about 45,000 clones, roughly nine tenths of them seen only once. Specified time point: peripheral blood 6 weeks after treatment start. Specimen: PBMCs, collected around atezolizumab (anti-PD-L1) treatment. Receptors originate from a man aged 65 to 79 with urothelial cancer.

The chain has TRBV7-3 and TRBJ2-7; 8 bases match TRBD1. Trimming removed 4 bases from V and 6 bases from J; junction bases left unmatched: 5. The V gene's germline CDR1 is SGHTA and CDR2 FQGTGA. The CDR3 has 13 residues. Here the CDR3 reads CASSSSGQGEQYF. In DNA form, the CDR3 reads TGTGCCAGCAGCTCCTCCGGACAGGGCGAGCAGTACTTC.

The chain employs TRBV5-1 and TRBJ2-2, with D unclear. V was trimmed by 1 base and J by 7 bases, leaving 8 bases between them. This CDR3 comprises 13 residues. Germline V gene lookup returns CDR1 SGHRS and CDR2 YFSETQ. The CDR3 DNA is TGCGCCAGCAGCTTGAGCAGGTTCGGGGAGCTGTTTTTT. Its protein product is CASSLSRFGELFF.

This clone was observed a handful of times. This chain uses TRBV2 with TRBJ2-1, with 15 nucleotides matching TRBD2. With 11 bases clipped from V and 15 bases from J, the junction kept 8 bases outside the gene matches. CDR3 length: 12 amino acids. Germline V gene sequence: CDR1 SNHLY, CDR2 FYNNEI. The CDR3 reads CAGGLAGGRSFF. In DNA form, the CDR3 reads TGTGCCGGCGGACTAGCGGGAGGGAGATCGTTCTTC. The full variable domain, with the rest looked up from reference TRBV2 and TRBJ2-1, is EPEVTQTPSHQVTQMGQEVILRCVPISNHLYFYWYRQILGQKVEFLVSFYNNEISEKSEIFDDQFSVERPDGSNFTLKIRSTKLEDSAMYFCAGGLAGGRSFFGPGTRLTVL.

The chain employs TRBV5-1 and TRBJ2-1; 13 bases line up with TRBD2. V trimming: 3 bases; J trimming: 1 base; junction bases outside the gene matches: 1. CDR3 size: 16 residues. The germline V gene has CDR1 SGHRS and CDR2 YFSETQ. CDR3 amino acids: CASSSGLAGSYNEQFF. CDR3 DNA sequence: TGCGCCAGCAGCTCGGGACTAGCGGGATCCTACAATGAGCAGTTCTTC.

The gene calls are TRBV12-2 and TRBJ2-5; TRBD2 reflects the table's D call only, with no check against the DNA. TRBV12-2 is a documented pseudogene. This CDR3 region has 18 residues. The CDR3, as DNA: TGTGCAAGTCGCTTAGGTCTCCCCATTGGTGAGTACCAAGAGACCCAGTACTTC. This codes for CASRLGLPIGEYQETQYF.